Below are 17 T cell receptor beta chains sequenced from a single sample in a study of T cells after yellow fever vaccination. Each CDR3 protein is one row after TCRdb ran MiXCR on the 5' RACE reads. The sample has some 600,000 distinct CDR3 sequences; about a sixth are singletons. The specimen comprised PBMCs, sampled less than 6 days after the first yellow fever vaccination. Every receptor here comes from a man aged 18 to 29 who received the YFV17D yellow fever vaccine.

This clonotype was seen only a few times. The genes are TRBV7-7 and TRBJ2-3; TRBD1 is a possible D gene (5 bases). Trimming took off 5 bases at V and 2 bases at J, with 11 bases between the two ends. The CDR3 runs to 14 residues. The V gene's germline CDR1 is SSHAT and CDR2 FNYEAQ (reference sequence). The CDR3 spells CASSPQVFTDTQYF. The CDR3 bases are TGTGCCAGCAGCCCACAGGTTTTCACAGATACGCAGTATTTT.

This clonotype appeared a few times. The rearrangement links TRBV11-2 to TRBJ1-1; 8 nucleotides match TRBD1. Germline lookup yields CDR1 SGHAT and CDR2 FQNNGV. V was pared by 5 bases and J by 6 bases, with 8 bases of the junction left unmatched. The CDR3 length is 14 residues. In nucleotides, the CDR3 is TGTGCCAGCAGCCTAATCAGGGGGCGTTCTGAAGCTTTCTTT. Amino acids: CASSLIRGRSEAFF. Filled out from reference TRBV11-2 and TRBJ1-1, the complete variable domain reads EAGVAQSPRYKIIEKRQSVAFWCNPISGHATLYWYQQILGQGPKLLIQFQNNGVVDDSQLPKDRFSAERLKGVDSTLKIQPAKLEDSAVYLCASSLIRGRSEAFFGQGTRLTVV.

This clonotype has just a few counts. This sequence joins TRBV4-3 and TRBJ2-5, with a weak D call TRBD1 (5 bases). This CDR3 is built from 14 residues. From germline, CDR1 is LGHNA and CDR2 YSLEER. V lost 0 bases, J lost 5 bases, and 10 bases lay in between. The CDR3 region is CASSQDPRAETQYF. The CDR3 coding sequence is TGCGCCAGCAGCCAAGATCCCAGGGCCGAGACCCAGTACTTC.

This clonotype was seen more than once but under ten times. DNA of the CDR3: TGTGCCAGCAGCCGTGCTCTAGCGACAGACACCGGGGAGCTGTTTTTT. Protein product: CASSRALATDTGELFF. The genes are TRBV7-8 and TRBJ2-2; D may be TRBD2 (6 bases). The germline V gene encodes CDR1 SGHVS and CDR2 FQNEAQ. CDR3 length: 16 residues. V was shortened by 5 bases and J by 3 bases, with 16 bases between the two germline ends.

As for this clonotype: The germline gene is not matched at one end of the junction; a read error may be the cause. CDR3: CSGGRETGEPFF. CDR3 nucleotide sequence: TGCAGCGGGGGGCGGGAGACCGGGGAGCCGTTTTTT. The rearrangement uses TRBV29-1 and TRBJ2-2; possible D gene TRBD2, 7 bases. From germline, CDR1 is SQVTM and CDR2 ANQGSEA. This CDR3 has 12 amino acids.

This clonotype has just one count. The CDR3 spells CASSTRTRPYEQYV. The CDR3 DNA is TGTGCCAGCAGCACGAGGACTAGACCTTACGAGCAGTACGTC. The chain has TRBV21-1 and TRBJ2-7; no DNA check was done on the table's D call, TRBD2. TRBV21-1 is designated a pseudogene. The CDR3 length is 14 residues.

The chain is built from TRBV9 and TRBJ2-3; tentatively, D is TRBD1 (7 bases). The CDR3 consists of 15 residues. Germline V lookup: CDR1 SGDLS, CDR2 YYNGEE. Deletions cut 5 bases from V and 0 bases from J, with 13 bases between. The CDR3 region is CASRRQGGSTDTQYF. The CDR3 bases are TGTGCCAGCAGGCGGCAGGGGGGTAGCACAGATACGCAGTATTTT. Full variable domain (remainder filled in from reference TRBV9 and TRBJ2-3): DSGVTQTPKHLITATGQRVTLRCSPRSGDLSVYWYQQSLDQGLQFLIQYYNGEERAKGNILERFSAQQFPDLHSELNLSSLELGDSALYFCASRRQGGSTDTQYFGPGTRLTVL.

The chain combines TRBV7-9 with TRBJ1-1; a possible D gene is TRBD1 (6 bases). Looked up from germline, CDR1 is SEHNR and CDR2 is FQNEAQ (reference sequence). With 6 bases removed from V and 7 bases from J, the gap between germline ends came to 12 bases. There are 12 residues in the CDR3. CDR3 bases: TGTGCCAGCAGATTGACAGGACTTGAAGCTTTCTTT. Protein: CASRLTGLEAFF.

This clonotype was observed a handful of times. The gene calls are TRBV24-1 and TRBJ2-1; possibly TRBD1 or TRBD2 for D (5 bases each). Germline loops: CDR1 KGHDR, CDR2 SFDVKD. The CDR3 length is 15 residues. Trimming took 2 bases from V and 12 from J, leaving 19 bases between them. CDR3 sequence reads: CATSDYTPRGDSQFF. The CDR3 nucleotides are TGTGCCACCAGTGATTATACGCCTAGAGGGGATTCGCAGTTCTTC.

The table lists this clonotype with a few counts. This chain uses TRBV27 with TRBJ1-5; D unclear. This CDR3 comprises 18 residues. CDR1 MNHEY and CDR2 SMNVEV come from the germline V gene (reference sequence). Trimming shortened V by 3 bases and J by 1 base, and 19 bases separated the two germline ends. The CDR3 reads CASSFPPRLKGSNQPQHF. The CDR3 nucleotides read TGTGCCAGCAGTTTTCCCCCCCGCCTCAAAGGGAGCAATCAGCCCCAGCATTTT.

The sample holds a few counts of this clonotype. The V gene is TRBV7-9, the J gene TRBJ1-2; D unresolved. The CDR3 loop spans 15 amino acids. Germline loops: CDR1 SEHNR, CDR2 FQNEAQ (reference sequence). V lost 1 base and J lost 3, with 12 bases in between. The CDR3, as DNA: TGTGCCAGCAGCTTAGGGACGCCGAGCTACTATGGCTACACCTTC. Translation: CASSLGTPSYYGYTF.

The chain combines TRBV9 with TRBJ2-3; D is tentatively TRBD1 or TRBD2 (5 bases each). In germline, CDR1 is SGDLS, CDR2 YYNGEE. The CDR3 spans 15 residues. V was cut by 4 bases and J by 2 bases, with 14 bases left in between. In DNA, the CDR3 is TGTGCCAGCAGCCCGACGTGGGGGTTCACAGATACGCAGTATTTT. This gives the protein CASSPTWGFTDTQYF.

J is TRBJ2-6 and V is TRBV6-4; possibly TRBD1 or TRBD2 for D (5 bases each). Germline CDR1 MRHNA, CDR2 SNTAGT. The CDR3 has 15 amino acids. Trimming removed 4 bases at V and 2 bases at J, with 9 bases between. As DNA, the CDR3 is TGTGCCAGCAGTGCTGGGGGTGCTGGGGCCAACGTCCTGACTTTC. Its translation: CASSAGGAGANVLTF.

This clonotype was seen a handful of times. This chain uses TRBV14 with TRBJ2-3; 8 bases line up with TRBD2. Germline CDR1 and CDR2: SGHDN and FVKESK. This CDR3 has 16 residues. Trimming at V came to 4 bases and at J to 6 bases, leaving 12 bases not matched to a gene. CDR3 bases: TGTGCCAGCAGCCCTCTCGACGGGGGGGCTATGGATACGCAGTATTTT. Its translation is CASSPLDGGAMDTQYF.

This clonotype has more than one count but fewer than ten. The CDR3, as DNA: TGTGCCAGCAGGACTAGCGGGGCACCCTACGAGCAGTACTTC. Translation gives CASRTSGAPYEQYF. This sequence joins TRBV2 and TRBJ2-7, with 11 bases matching TRBD2. Germline V gives CDR1 SNHLY, CDR2 FYNNEI. The CDR3 has 14 amino acids. Trimming cost V 6 bases and J 2 bases; bases outside gene matches: 3.

This clonotype has only a few counts. The chain carries TRBV6-5 and TRBJ2-7; weak D call: TRBD1 (6 bases). Germline CDR1 reads MNHEY; CDR2 reads SVGAGI. The CDR3 is 15 amino acids. The V and J ends lost 0 bases and 1 base respectively, with 10 bases between them. CDR3 sequence (DNA): TGTGCCAGCAGTTACTCGGGGGCCGGGTCCTACGAGCAGTACGTC. Amino acid sequence: CASSYSGAGSYEQYV.

The chain recombines TRBV7-2 with TRBJ2-7, with TRBD1 matching over 11 bases. The CDR3 spans 15 residues. V was pared by 7 bases and J by 6 bases, with 11 bases of the junction left unmatched. Germline V lookup: CDR1 SGHTA, CDR2 FQGNSA. The CDR3 DNA follows: TGTGCCAGCAAATCACCGGGACAGGGGGGGCGCGAGCAGTACTTC. It codes for CASKSPGQGGREQYF. Drawing the rest from reference TRBV7-2 and TRBJ2-7, the complete variable domain is GAGVSQSPSNKVTEKGKDVELRCDPISGHTALYWYRQSLGQGLEFLIYFQGNSAPDKSGLPSDRFSAERTGGSVSTLTIQRTQQEDSAVYLCASKSPGQGGREQYFGPGTRLTVT.